This passage covers 11 T cell receptor beta chains from one sample sequenced in a study of cytomegalovirus exposure and HLA in healthy donors. The PCR made use of 60 Vbeta and 13 Jbeta primers. Libraries were prepared by immunoSEQ multiplex PCR; TCRdb keeps only in-frame clonotypes and omits some of them. This sample has around 230,000 clones; 82% occur once, and the top ten carry approximately 6%. Sequencing input: PBMCs. The receptors come from a man aged 35 to 55 in good health and CMV-seropositive.

The chain carries TRBV2 and TRBJ1-2, with TRBD1 matching over 11 bases. The CDR3 has 16 amino acids. Unmatched junction bases numbered 9, after V lost 4 bases and J lost 5 bases. CDR1 is SNHLY and CDR2 is FYNNEI in the germline V gene. CDR3: CASSAPEDRGLYGYTF. The CDR3 DNA sequence: TGTGCCAGCAGTGCCCCTGAGGACAGGGGGCTATATGGCTACACCTTC.

V is TRBV4-1 and J is TRBJ2-1, with D possibly TRBD2 on 7 matching bases. The germline V gene encodes CDR1 MGHRA and CDR2 YSYEKL. Trimming removed 7 bases from V and 2 bases from J, with 18 bases in between. This CDR3 region has 16 residues. In DNA form, the CDR3 reads TGCGCCAGCAAGGGGGTCACTAGCGCGACCTACAATGAGCAGTTCTTC. Its translation: CASKGVTSATYNEQFF.

The chain is built from TRBV7-9 and TRBJ1-4; D not resolved. CDR3 size: 15 residues. Between the trimmed V and J ends, which lost 5 bases and 3 bases, there was a span of 13 bases. Germline V CDR1 and CDR2: SEHNR, FQNEAQ (reference sequence). This CDR3 reads CASSPREGANEKLFF. The CDR3 DNA is TGTGCCAGCAGCCCACGTGAGGGTGCTAATGAAAAACTGTTTTTT.

The chain uses TRBV27 and TRBJ2-7; possibly TRBD1 for D (5 bases). Germline loops: CDR1 MNHEY, CDR2 SMNVEV (reference sequence). V lost 6 bases and J lost 1, with 10 bases in between. This CDR3 contains 13 residues. The CDR3 here is CASSQGLSYEQYF. In DNA form, the CDR3 reads TGTGCCAGCAGCCAGGGCCTTTCCTACGAGCAGTACTTC.

This rearrangement joins TRBV19 to TRBJ2-1, with a tentative D call TRBD2 (7 bases). Trimming shortened V by 11 bases and J by 4 bases, and 12 bases separated the two germline ends. Germline-derived CDR1 and CDR2 are LNHDA and SQIVND (reference sequence). The CDR3 runs to 12 residues. The CDR3 nucleotides are TGTGCCTGCGGGGGCGATTACAATGAGCAGTTCTTC. The encoded protein is CACGGDYNEQFF.

This chain connects TRBV19 to TRBJ2-7; perhaps TRBD1 as D (5 bases). There are 15 residues in the CDR3. CDR1 is LNHDA and CDR2 is SQIVND in the germline V gene (reference sequence). Trimming removed 0 bases at V and 0 bases at J, with 9 bases between. CDR3 in DNA: TGTGCCAGTAGTATAGACGCAGGGAACTCCTACGAGCAGTACTTC. This codes for CASSIDAGNSYEQYF.

This clone was seen a handful of times. The V gene is TRBV19, the J gene TRBJ2-2; D is unresolved. Trimming pared 5 bases from V and 6 bases from J, leaving 7 bases between. The CDR3 covers 12 residues. CDR1 and CDR2 (germline): LNHDA, SQIVND (reference sequence). CDR3 region: CASSGLAGELFF. DNA for the CDR3: TGTGCCAGTAGTGGCCTGGCCGGGGAGCTGTTTTTT. Full variable domain (outside the CDR3, taken from reference TRBV19 and TRBJ2-2): DGGITQSPKYLFRKEGQNVTLSCEQNLNHDAMYWYRQDPGQGLRLIYYSQIVNDFQKGDIAEGYSVSREKKESFPLTVTSAQKNPTAFYLCASSGLAGELFFGEGSRLTVL.

Only one count was recorded for this clone. The DNA of the CDR3 is TGCGCCAGCAGCACGAGGACAGGGCCCTATGGCTACACCTTC. Translated, it gives CASSTRTGPYGYTF. The chain recombines TRBV5-1 with TRBJ1-2; 8 positions match TRBD1. The CDR3 is 14 amino acids. Trimming took 4 bases from V and 4 from J; bases not matched to a gene: 6. Germline V gene lookup returns CDR1 SGHRS and CDR2 YFSETQ.

This clone was seen many times. The CDR3 bases are TGTGCCAGCAGCCAAGATAGCCTATCCTACGAGCAGTACTTC. Protein sequence: CASSQDSLSYEQYF. The chain uses TRBV14 and TRBJ2-7; D not resolved. The CDR3 runs to 14 residues. V gave up 0 bases and J gave up 1 base, with 7 bases separating them. Germline V gives CDR1 SGHDN, CDR2 FVKESK. The variable domain in full, with the rest retrieved from reference TRBV14 and TRBJ2-7, is EAGVTQFPSHSVIEKGQTVTLRCDPISGHDNLYWYRRVMGKEIKFLLHFVKESKQDESGMPNNRFLAERTGGTYSTLKVQPAELEDSGVYFCASSQDSLSYEQYFGPGTRLTVT.

This chain joins TRBV21-1 and TRBJ1-2; TRBD1 was called by the table and not checked on the DNA. TRBV21-1 is noted as a pseudogene. The CDR3 is 16 amino acids. CDR3 in amino acids: CASSKPDRGRIYGYTF. CDR3 in DNA: TGTGCCAGCAGCAAACCCGACAGGGGGCGGATCTATGGCTACACCTTC.

This chain links TRBV10-3 with TRBJ2-7; 10 bases fit TRBD1. The CDR3 totals 14 residues. The germline V gene has CDR1 ENHRY and CDR2 SYGVKD. V shed 8 bases, J shed 6 bases, and the junction held 10 bases outside the gene matches. CDR3: CAISDRGLTGEQYF. CDR3 DNA sequence: TGTGCCATCTCAGACAGGGGGCTTACGGGCGAGCAGTACTTC.